The clone carrying this T cell receptor beta chain has a handful of counts. Its specificity is unknown. Germline assignment: CDR1 MDHEN and CDR2 SYDVKM. The CDR3 length is 13 residues. V was trimmed by 4 bases and J by 6 bases, leaving 12 bases between them. The sample originates from a study of T-cell reconstitution after alpha-beta-depleted transplantation in children. Preparing the TCRbeta library involved the use of unique molecular identifiers. TCRdb independently ran MiXCR on the PCR reads; one entry per CDR3 protein. The data hold approximately 980,000 distinct CDR3 sequences, with about 30% observed a single time. Study-wide points: The main origin of T-cell counts and diversity one year after transplant was newly produced T cells. Surviving thymic progenitors and recipient T cells were the source of high TCRbeta diversity at day 60 in some patients.

The source is a boy under two years old who had a stem cell transplant for SCID, so the T cells may come from the graft donor. Sequencing was performed on PBMCs, mostly from graft donor cells, taken 360 days after TCRalphabeta/CD19-depleted stem cell transplant. The rearrangement joins TRBV28 to TRBJ1-2, with D tentatively TRBD1 (5 bases). In DNA form, the CDR3 reads TGTGCCAGCAGTTCGGACGGGGCAAATGGCTACACCTTC. Amino acid sequence: CASSSDGANGYTF.